This T cell receptor (beta chain) was profiled in a study of T cells in Graves' hyperthyroidism and ophthalmopathy. Study observations and caveats: Ophthalmopathy stood apart from stable hyperthyroidism in a 13 V-J model. The model anticipated ophthalmopathy a median about six months pre-onset. Blood also contained most expanded thyroid clonotypes above 0.001.

Amplified TCR beta CDR3 regions came from RNA transcripts. A set of HTBI primers served as the primers for a first-round RT-PCR of the TCR CDR3. TCRdb analysed the multiplex PCR reads with MiXCR anew, one entry per CDR3 protein. Counted here are approximately 560,000 distinct CDR3 sequences, about 45% occurring once; the ten biggest clones make up 8.2%. The sample holds a few counts of this clonotype. Its antigen is not known. The clonotype originates from a woman aged 18-35 years with Graves' hyperthyroidism. The sequenced sample was peripheral blood or thyroid tissue (not recorded which).

CDR3 region: CASSLLAENGELFF. In DNA form, the CDR3 reads TGTGCCAGCAGTTTACTAGCGGAGAACGGGGAGCTGTTTTTT. This rearrangement joins TRBV6-5 to TRBJ2-2; TRBD2 aligns across 8 bases. V lost 4 bases, J lost 7 bases, and 5 bases stayed unmatched. In germline, CDR1 is MNHEY, CDR2 SVGAGI. This CDR3 has 14 residues.